This note documents a single T cell receptor beta chain sequence. This specimen belongs to a study of immune characterization of retroperitoneal liposarcoma. TCRdb analysed the PCR reads with MiXCR anew, one entry per CDR3 protein. The sample records 9,500 to 13,000 distinct CDR3 sequences, approximately 26% being singletons. The CDR3 loop spans 15 amino acids. Germline V CDR1 and CDR2: MNHEY, SMNVEV (reference sequence). The TCR sequence derives from a female donor with retroperitoneal liposarcoma. This rearrangement joins TRBV27 to TRBJ2-1; 10 bases fit TRBD2. The DNA matches TRBJ2-7 better at its end, which makes the J call doubtful. Sample: tumor tissue. DNA for the CDR3: TGTGCCAGCAGTCAAACTAGCGGGGCTTTAAATGAGCAGTACTTC. Its translation is CASSQTSGALNEQYF.